This T cell receptor beta chain comes out of a study of shared clonotypes between healthy human individuals. CD8 cells regarded as naive lacked CD45RO, were positively chosen for CCR7, and omitted terminally differentiated effector memory CD45RA+ cells. Per the study methods: Filtering differed, since immunoSEQ gave only junction sequences and no quality scores. The repertoire was sequenced with immunoSEQ multiplex PCR; TCRdb's copy has only in-frame clones and lacks some. V, J and clone size reflect that table, while D and trimming were determined from the DNA. The sample has millions of clones, approximately 94% seen once. Sequenced input: naive CD8+ T cells from PBMCs. The sequence derives from a young man in good health. Some clones in this sample may be carry-over from other donors' samples.

The CDR3 nucleotides read TGCAGCGTTTCACGTCGGGGACATGGAAACACCATATATTTT. Translated, it gives CSVSRRGHGNTIYF. The rearrangement uses TRBV29-1 and TRBJ1-3, with D tentatively TRBD1 (6 bases). The CDR3 is 14 residues long. Looked up from germline, CDR1 is SQVTM and CDR2 is ANQGSEA. V gave up 5 bases and J gave up 3 bases, with 14 bases separating them.